Below, 9 T cell receptor beta chains from the same sample are listed, as sequenced in a study of lymphopenia after photon versus proton radiotherapy. The protocol was immunoSEQ multiplex PCR, while the TCRdb copy is restricted to in-frame clones and leaves out a portion. Of 3,500 or so clones listed, about 80% are singletons. The sequenced sample was peripheral blood, obtained from a patient treated with proton-based radiotherapy. These receptor sequences come from a man older than 75 with esophageal cancer.

V and J are TRBV7-2 and TRBJ2-3, with TRBD2 matching over 10 bases. Germline V CDR1 and CDR2: SGHTA, FQGNSA. CDR3 length equals 15 residues. The V segment lost 5 bases and the J segment 4 bases; nucleotides outside the gene matches: 6. The CDR3 DNA follows: TGTGCCAGCAGCCACCTAGCGGGAGTGGCAGATACGCAGTATTTT. Amino acids: CASSHLAGVADTQYF.

V usage is TRBV6-5 and J usage is TRBJ2-5, with D perhaps matching TRBD1 (5 bases). Looked up from germline, CDR1 is MNHEY and CDR2 is SVGAGI. The CDR3 spans 13 residues. The V end was cut by 5 bases, the J end by 0 bases, with 7 bases between. CDR3 sequence: CASSPTDQETQYF. CDR3 sequence (DNA): TGTGCCAGCAGTCCGACAGACCAAGAGACCCAGTACTTC.

V is TRBV6-5 and J is TRBJ1-1; D remains ambiguous. Deletions cut 6 bases from V and 1 base from J, with 9 bases between. In germline, CDR1 is MNHEY, CDR2 SVGAGI. The CDR3 runs to 13 residues. As DNA, the CDR3 is TGTGCCAGCAGACTATGGCGGAACACTGAAGCTTTCTTT. Protein sequence: CASRLWRNTEAFF.

V gene TRBV9 combines with J gene TRBJ1-2; D perhaps matches TRBD1 (5 bases). V was clipped by 6 bases and J by 4 bases, with 10 bases between them. Germline V CDR1 and CDR2: SGDLS, YYNGEE. The CDR3 is 12 amino acids. The CDR3 DNA reads as TGTGCCAGCACCTCTGGGGGCTATGGCTACACCTTC. Its protein is CASTSGGYGYTF.

This sequence joins TRBV10-3 and TRBJ2-3; 10 bases match TRBD2. V trimming: 7 bases; J trimming: 6 bases; junction bases outside the gene matches: 13. The CDR3 consists of 16 residues. Germline loops: CDR1 ENHRY, CDR2 SYGVKD. CDR3 residues: CAITPGLAVTGDTQYF. The CDR3 bases are TGTGCCATCACCCCCGGACTAGCGGTTACGGGGGATACGCAGTATTTT.

The chain combines TRBV7-9 with TRBJ2-2; D not resolved. Trimming pared 2 bases from V and 4 bases from J, leaving 8 bases between. Germline V gene sequence: CDR1 SEHNR, CDR2 FQNEAQ (reference sequence). The length of the CDR3 is 14 residues. The CDR3 DNA sequence: TGTGCCAGCAGCTTAATGATTGCCACCGGGGAGCTGTTTTTT. Translated, it gives CASSLMIATGELFF.

Written as DNA, the CDR3 is TGCAGCGCGGCCGGGACCGACGGAAACACCATATATTTT. Translation gives CSAAGTDGNTIYF. The V gene is TRBV29-1, the J gene TRBJ1-3; the D gene is possibly TRBD1 (5 bases). Germline values: CDR1 SQVTM, CDR2 ANQGSEA. V was clipped by 7 bases and J by 4 bases, with 14 bases between them. This CDR3 has 13 amino acids.

CDR3 loop: CASSEARRNTEAFF. The CDR3 coding sequence is TGTGCCAGCAGTGAAGCCCGGAGGAACACTGAAGCTTTCTTT. The chain joins TRBV25-1 to TRBJ1-1; no definite D call. CDR1 is MGHDK, CDR2 SYGVNS, per germline. The CDR3 runs 14 residues. The ends were cut back, 2 bases at V and 1 base at J, with 8 bases in the middle.

The chain is built from TRBV29-1 and TRBJ2-1, with 12 bases identical to TRBD2. After removal of 4 bases from V and 9 bases from J, the junction contained 1 base not matched to a gene. The germline V gene has CDR1 SQVTM and CDR2 ANQGSEA. The CDR3 runs to 12 residues. The CDR3 region is CSVGTSGTEQFF. The CDR3 DNA reads TGCAGCGTTGGGACTAGCGGGACTGAGCAGTTCTTC.